One sample yielded the 5 T cell receptor beta chains listed below, sequenced in a study of cytomegalovirus exposure and HLA in healthy donors. Using immunoSEQ multiplex PCR, the repertoire was profiled, and TCRdb retains in-frame clones only, with some absent. The sample yields about 120,000 clones, about 84% seen once. Sequenced input: PBMCs. The origin of the receptors is a woman younger than 45 in good health and CMV-seronegative.

V and J are TRBV7-8 and TRBJ1-6, with TRBD1 identical over 8 bases. Germline values: CDR1 SGHVS, CDR2 FQNEAQ. With 5 bases clipped from V and 5 bases from J, the junction kept 8 bases outside the gene matches. The CDR3 length is 16 residues. In DNA, the CDR3 is TGTGCCAGCAGCGCGCTACAGGGGGGCAATAATTCACCCCTCCACTTT. Translated, it gives CASSALQGGNNSPLHF.

V and J are TRBV5-8 and TRBJ1-1; no definite D call. CDR1 is SGHTS and CDR2 is YDEGEE in the germline V gene. The CDR3 covers 14 residues. The V end was cut by 1 base, the J end by 1 base, with 8 bases between. The CDR3 region is CASSLMGRNTEAFF. CDR3 DNA sequence: TGTGCCAGCAGCTTGATGGGCAGGAACACTGAAGCTTTCTTT.

The rearrangement uses TRBV5-6 and TRBJ2-7, with a possible D match to TRBD1 (5 bases). Germline CDR1 reads SGHDT; CDR2 reads YYEEEE. This CDR3 has 16 amino acids. Trimming removed 0 bases from V and 2 bases from J, with 15 bases in between. Here the CDR3 DNA reads TGTGCCAGCAGCTTGGGGACATCCCGAGTCCCCTACGAGCAGTACTTC. This sequence encodes CASSLGTSRVPYEQYF.

This rearrangement joins TRBV9 to TRBJ2-7; 9 positions match TRBD1. Germline V gene lookup returns CDR1 SGDLS and CDR2 YYNGEE. J gave up 4 bases and V 3 bases, and 11 bases lay outside the gene matches. The CDR3 is 16 residues long. The CDR3 spells CASSASDRGFPYEQYF. In DNA form, the CDR3 reads TGTGCCAGCAGCGCATCCGACAGGGGGTTCCCTTACGAGCAGTACTTC. Variable domain in full (rest from reference TRBV9 and TRBJ2-7): DSGVTQTPKHLITATGQRVTLRCSPRSGDLSVYWYQQSLDQGLQFLIQYYNGEERAKGNILERFSAQQFPDLHSELNLSSLELGDSALYFCASSASDRGFPYEQYFGPGTRLTVT.

The chain uses TRBV19 and TRBJ1-1; 10 nucleotides match TRBD1. J lost 4 bases, V lost 9 bases, and 5 bases had no gene match. This CDR3 contains 13 residues. Germline V gives CDR1 LNHDA, CDR2 SQIVND (reference sequence). The CDR3 DNA follows: TGTGCCAGCACCGGGACAGGGGTCACTGAAGCTTTCTTT. It is translated as CASTGTGVTEAFF.